Sequencing of this T cell receptor beta chain was carried out in a study of OX40 agonist ivuxolimab in advanced cancers. The overall study: Dose-escalation cases comprised hepatocellular carcinoma, melanoma, renal cell or head and neck cancer.

The table lists this clone with a count of one. TCRdb's table, derived via immunoSEQ multiplex PCR, lists solely in-frame clones and lacks some. Among roughly 80,000 clones listed, 90% were seen once. The length of the CDR3 is 17 residues. V gave up 0 bases and J gave up 6 bases; unmatched junction bases: 14. The germline gives CDR1 GTSNPN, CDR2 SVGIG (reference sequence). The sequencing here drew on CD4+ or CD8+ T cells sorted from blood, taken in a trial of the OX40 agonist ivuxolimab. The clonotype originates from an adult with an advanced solid tumor such as melanoma, head and neck, liver or kidney cancer. J is TRBJ2-3 and V is TRBV30; 8 bases agree with TRBD1. The CDR3 DNA follows: TGTGCCTGGAGTGTCAATTCGCCCGGGACAGGAATGGATACGCAGTATTTT. This encodes CAWSVNSPGTGMDTQYF.